The 23 T cell receptor beta chains listed next were all sequenced from one sample in a study of cytomegalovirus exposure and HLA in healthy donors. PCR involved 60 Vbeta and 13 Jbeta primers. Profiling relied on immunoSEQ multiplex PCR, and the TCRdb table lists in-frame clones only, not all of them. The sample comprises some 180,000 clones, roughly 86% of which are singletons, and around 3.5% rests with the top ten. Source material: PBMCs. All receptors come from a man aged 35-49 years in good health and CMV-seropositive.

The genes are TRBV5-1 and TRBJ2-7; 7 bases line up with TRBD1. The CDR3 has 15 residues. The V and J ends lost 4 bases and 0 bases, in that order; junction bases with no gene match: 7. The germline CDR1 and CDR2 sequences are SGHRS and YFSETQ. The CDR3 DNA reads as TGCGCCAGCAGCCAAGAGACAGGGTCCTCCTACGAGCAGTACTTC. Translation: CASSQETGSSYEQYF.

V usage is TRBV5-1 and J usage is TRBJ2-5, with 7 bases lining up with TRBD1. Per the germline V gene, CDR1 is SGHRS and CDR2 is YFSETQ. J gave up 4 bases and V 2 bases, and 2 bases lay outside the gene matches. There are 13 residues in the CDR3. The CDR3 region has the DNA TGCGCCAGCAGCTTACAGGGGTCAGAGACCCAGTACTTC. Its protein is CASSLQGSETQYF.

The genes are TRBV5-1 and TRBJ2-1; 10 bases line up with TRBD2. Germline-derived CDR1 and CDR2 are SGHRS and YFSETQ. The ends lost 3 bases at V and 4 bases at J; junction bases unmatched: 16. The CDR3 is 19 amino acids. DNA for the CDR3: TGCGCCAGCAGCTGGAGGTCCGGAGCGGGGGGGCCCTTTTACAATGAGCAGTTCTTC. This sequence encodes CASSWRSGAGGPFYNEQFF.

This chain connects TRBV19 to TRBJ1-1; D possibly corresponds to TRBD1 (5 bases). Trimming took 3 bases from V and 1 from J, leaving 9 bases between them. The CDR3 is 14 amino acids. CDR1 is LNHDA, CDR2 SQIVND, per germline (reference sequence). CDR3 sequence: CASSMGDRNTEAFF. The DNA for the CDR3 is TGTGCCAGTAGTATGGGTGACAGGAACACTGAAGCTTTCTTT.

V usage is TRBV7-7 and J usage is TRBJ2-5; TRBD2 aligns across 10 bases. V trimming: 5 bases; J trimming: 5 bases; junction bases outside the gene matches: 11. The V gene's germline CDR1 is SSHAT and CDR2 FNYEAQ (reference sequence). This CDR3 comprises 16 residues. The CDR3 DNA is TGTGCCAGCAGCCCGAGACTAGCGGGTACGCGGGAGACCCAGTACTTC. Its protein product is CASSPRLAGTRETQYF. Full variable domain (rest looked up from reference TRBV7-7 and TRBJ2-5): GAGVSQSPRYKVTKRGQDVTLRCDPISSHATLYWYQQALGQGPEFLTYFNYEAQPDKSGLPSDRFSAERPEGSISTLTIQRTEQRDSAMYRCASSPRLAGTRETQYFGPGTRLLVL.

This chain uses TRBV27 with TRBJ1-2; 8 nucleotides match TRBD1. V lost 1 base to trimming and J lost 1 base; unmatched junction nucleotides: 23. CDR1 MNHEY and CDR2 SMNVEV come from the germline V gene (reference sequence). This CDR3 contains 22 residues. CDR3 DNA sequence: TGTGCCAGCAGTTTATGGGGCTTCTCCGGGACAGGAGGCCTCAAGGGTAACTATGGCTACACCTTC. Its protein is CASSLWGFSGTGGLKGNYGYTF.

The DNA for the CDR3 is TGTGCCAGCAGCCAGCCGGGACAGGGTACCAGAGAGCAGTACTTC. The encoded protein is CASSQPGQGTREQYF. The chain is built from TRBV4-2 and TRBJ2-7; 9 bases agree with TRBD1. The CDR3 spans 15 residues. V trimming: 3 bases; J trimming: 7 bases; junction bases outside the gene matches: 10. In germline, CDR1 is LGHNA, CDR2 YNFKEQ.

J is TRBJ2-1 and V is TRBV7-9, with D tentatively TRBD2 (5 bases). The length of the CDR3 is 13 residues. Trimming cost V 3 bases and J 7 bases, with 10 bases left between them. Germline V gene sequence: CDR1 SEHNR, CDR2 FQNEAQ (reference sequence). The CDR3 spells CASSFRPGNEQFF. DNA for the CDR3: TGTGCCAGCAGCTTTCGCCCGGGGAATGAGCAGTTCTTC.

The gene calls are TRBV27 and TRBJ2-5, with D possibly matching TRBD1 (5 bases). Trimming took off 3 bases at V and 7 bases at J, with 18 bases between the two ends. The CDR3 sequence is 15 residues long. Looked up from germline, CDR1 is MNHEY and CDR2 is SMNVEV (reference sequence). The CDR3 DNA sequence: TGTGCCAGCAGTTTGGGGCAGGGCCCACCAATGACCCAGTACTTC. It yields the protein CASSLGQGPPMTQYF.

V gene TRBV2 combines with J gene TRBJ1-6; 7 bases agree with TRBD1. The CDR3 totals 14 residues. The germline V gene has CDR1 SNHLY and CDR2 FYNNEI. V lost 4 bases, J lost 7 bases, and 4 bases stayed unmatched. CDR3 protein: CASSGGDSNSPLHF. The CDR3 DNA reads TGTGCCAGCAGTGGGGGGGACAGCAATTCACCCCTCCACTTT.

This clone was seen only once. The chain recombines TRBV2 with TRBJ1-1; D gene ambiguous. The CDR3 spans 13 residues. Germline CDR1 reads SNHLY; CDR2 reads FYNNEI. Trimming left V 5 bases short and J 3 bases short, with 10 bases between. DNA for the CDR3: TGTGCCAGCAGTCCCCGAGGGTACACTGAAGCTTTCTTT. This codes for CASSPRGYTEAFF.

The chain carries TRBV30 and TRBJ1-2, with D unresolved. Trimming removed 4 bases from V and 4 bases from J, with 10 bases in between. The germline V gene has CDR1 GTSNPN and CDR2 SVGIG (reference sequence). The CDR3 covers 12 residues. The CDR3 region has the DNA TGTGCCTGGAATAGGTACAGCTATGGCTACACCTTC. Its translation: CAWNRYSYGYTF.

This clone was observed a single time. V is TRBV5-6 and J is TRBJ2-3, with 11 positions matching TRBD2. The CDR3 sequence is 17 residues long. Losses at the gene ends were 4 bases for V and 2 bases for J; bases not matched to a gene: 9. CDR1 and CDR2 from the germline V gene are SGHDT and YYEEEE. CDR3 amino acids: CASSRLSGGANTDTQYF. CDR3 nucleotide sequence: TGTGCCAGCAGCCGGCTTAGCGGGGGGGCCAACACAGATACGCAGTATTTT.

This clone was seen once. J is TRBJ2-3 and V is TRBV4-1; D uncertain. The CDR3 consists of 13 residues. Germline CDR1 reads MGHRA; CDR2 reads YSYEKL. Trimming removed 3 bases at V and 1 base at J, with 5 bases between. The CDR3 region is CASSHTGTDTQYF. CDR3 bases: TGCGCCAGCAGCCATACAGGCACAGATACGCAGTATTTT.

The V and J genes are TRBV7-3 and TRBJ1-2, with a possible D match to TRBD1 (5 bases). The germline V and J ends were trimmed by 5 bases and 4 bases, with 17 bases remaining between them. There are 15 residues in the CDR3. The germline V gene has CDR1 SGHTA and CDR2 FQGTGA. The CDR3: CASSPQGSNSYGYTF. For the CDR3, the DNA is TGTGCCAGCAGCCCTCAGGGTAGCAATAGCTATGGCTACACCTTC.

The chain combines TRBV28 with TRBJ2-7; 12 bases map to TRBD1. Per germline, CDR1 MDHEN and CDR2 SYDVKM. The CDR3 covers 14 residues. V shed 5 bases, J shed 5 bases, and the junction held 4 bases outside the gene matches. CDR3 in amino acids: CASSLGTGGDEQYF. DNA of the CDR3: TGTGCCAGCAGTCTCGGGACAGGGGGCGACGAGCAGTACTTC. Together with reference TRBV28 and TRBJ2-7, the CDR3 gives the full variable domain: DVKVTQSSRYLVKRTGEKVFLECVQDMDHENMFWYRQDPGLGLRLIYFSYDVKMKEKGDIPEGYSVSREKKERFSLILESASTNQTSMYLCASSLGTGGDEQYFGPGTRLTVT.

V usage is TRBV11-2 and J usage is TRBJ2-3; the match to TRBD2 covers 8 bases. The CDR3 extends over 15 amino acids. Germline values: CDR1 SGHAT, CDR2 FQNNGV. The ends lost 3 bases at V and 4 bases at J; junction bases unmatched: 6. CDR3 protein: CASSFKSGGADTQYF. CDR3 sequence (DNA): TGTGCCAGCAGCTTCAAATCCGGGGGGGCAGATACGCAGTATTTT. Supplemented by reference TRBV11-2 and TRBJ2-3, the full variable domain reads EAGVAQSPRYKIIEKRQSVAFWCNPISGHATLYWYQQILGQGPKLLIQFQNNGVVDDSQLPKDRFSAERLKGVDSTLKIQPAKLEDSAVYLCASSFKSGGADTQYFGPGTRLTVL.

This chain links TRBV6-5 with TRBJ2-7; 10 bases line up with TRBD2. The junction had 8 bases not matched to a gene; V was cut back by 6 bases and J by 3 bases. CDR3 length: 15 amino acids. The germline CDR1 and CDR2 sequences are MNHEY and SVGAGI. The CDR3 protein is CASSLPGTSVYEQYF. The CDR3 DNA reads TGTGCCAGCAGCCTACCGGGGACTAGCGTCTACGAGCAGTACTTC.

This chain uses TRBV6-1 with TRBJ1-6; tentatively, D is TRBD1 (5 bases). The CDR3 runs to 15 residues. V was trimmed by 6 bases and J by 8 bases, leaving 17 bases between them. Germline CDR1 reads MNHNS; CDR2 reads SASEGT. The chain's CDR3 is CASRPLWGGDSPLHF. The CDR3 DNA is TGTGCCAGCAGGCCCCTGTGGGGGGGAGATTCACCCCTCCACTTT.

The chain is built from TRBV6-6 and TRBJ2-1; 8 bases match TRBD2. The CDR3 has 15 amino acids. J gave up 3 bases and V 5 bases, and 6 bases lay outside the gene matches. The germline V gene encodes CDR1 MNHNY and CDR2 SVGAGI (reference sequence). The CDR3 sequence is CASSASGGNYNEQFF. The DNA of the CDR3 is TGTGCCAGCAGTGCCTCGGGGGGGAACTACAATGAGCAGTTCTTC.

The genes are TRBV7-2 and TRBJ2-3, with 9 bases lining up with TRBD2. The germline V gene encodes CDR1 SGHTA and CDR2 FQGNSA. The ends lost 1 base at V and 1 base at J; junction bases unmatched: 9. The CDR3 totals 18 residues. CDR3 nucleotides: TGTGCCAGCAGCTTAGGTTCTAGCGGGATATGGGGCACAGATACGCAGTATTTT. Protein: CASSLGSSGIWGTDTQYF.

The chain uses TRBV19 and TRBJ1-5, with 7 bases lining up with TRBD1. V lost 7 bases to trimming and J lost 5 bases; unmatched junction nucleotides: 8. CDR1 LNHDA and CDR2 SQIVND come from the germline V gene (reference sequence). The CDR3 loop spans 14 amino acids. CDR3 DNA sequence: TGTGCCAGTAAGGGGACAGTTGACGATCAGCCCCAGCATTTT. Translating it yields CASKGTVDDQPQHF.

This chain connects TRBV4-3 to TRBJ2-7; 7 bases line up with TRBD2. V lost 1 base to trimming and J lost 7 bases; unmatched junction nucleotides: 4. Germline V lookup: CDR1 LGHNA, CDR2 YSLEER. CDR3 size: 13 residues. In DNA form, the CDR3 reads TGCGCCAGCAGCCAAGGTTGGGAGGGGGAGCAGTACTTC. Translation: CASSQGWEGEQYF.